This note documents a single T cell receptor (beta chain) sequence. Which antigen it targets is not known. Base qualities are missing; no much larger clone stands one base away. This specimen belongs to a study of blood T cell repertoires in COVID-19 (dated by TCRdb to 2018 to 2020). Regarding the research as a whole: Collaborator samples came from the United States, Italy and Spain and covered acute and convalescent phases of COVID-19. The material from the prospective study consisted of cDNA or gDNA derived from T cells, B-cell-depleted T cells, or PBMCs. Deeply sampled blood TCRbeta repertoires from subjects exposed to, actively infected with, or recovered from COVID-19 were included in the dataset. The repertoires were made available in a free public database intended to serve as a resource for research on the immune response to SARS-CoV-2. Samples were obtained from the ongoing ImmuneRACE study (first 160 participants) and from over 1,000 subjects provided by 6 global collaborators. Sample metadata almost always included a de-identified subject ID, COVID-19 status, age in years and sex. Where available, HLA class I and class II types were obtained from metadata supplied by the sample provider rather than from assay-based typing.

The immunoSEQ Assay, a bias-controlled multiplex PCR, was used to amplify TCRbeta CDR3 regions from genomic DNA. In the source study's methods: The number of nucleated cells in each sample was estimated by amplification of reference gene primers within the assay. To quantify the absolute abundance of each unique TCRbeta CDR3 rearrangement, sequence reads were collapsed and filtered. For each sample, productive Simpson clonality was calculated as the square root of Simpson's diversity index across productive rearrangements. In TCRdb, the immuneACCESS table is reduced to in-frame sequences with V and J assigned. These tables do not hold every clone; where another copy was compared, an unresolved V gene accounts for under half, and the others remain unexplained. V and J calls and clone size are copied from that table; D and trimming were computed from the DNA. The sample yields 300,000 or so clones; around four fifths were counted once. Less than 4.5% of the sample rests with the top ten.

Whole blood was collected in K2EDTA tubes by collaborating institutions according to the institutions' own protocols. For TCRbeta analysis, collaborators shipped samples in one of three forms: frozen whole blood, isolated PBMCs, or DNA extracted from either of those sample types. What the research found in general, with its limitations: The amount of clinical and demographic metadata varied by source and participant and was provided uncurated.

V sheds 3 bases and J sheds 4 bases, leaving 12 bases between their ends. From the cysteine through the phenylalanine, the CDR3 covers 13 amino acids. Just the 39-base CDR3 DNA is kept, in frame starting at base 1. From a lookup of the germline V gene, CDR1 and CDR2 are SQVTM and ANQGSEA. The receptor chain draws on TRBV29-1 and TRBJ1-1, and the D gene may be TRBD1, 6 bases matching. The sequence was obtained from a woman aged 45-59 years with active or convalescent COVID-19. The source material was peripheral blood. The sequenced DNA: TGCAGCGTTGAGGACAGTATGGGCACTGAAGCTTTCTTT. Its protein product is CSVEDSMGTEAFF.